This TCR beta chain came from a study of shared clonotypes between healthy human individuals. Study information: Each donor's CD4 naive and CD4 memory cells filled three plates apiece, CD8 naive two, and CD8 memory one. Overall study results and limits: On the whole, naive subsets had larger estimated richness than memory subsets had.

Sequenced by immunoSEQ multiplex PCR; TCRdb stores in-frame clones only, minus some. Found here are 1.4 million to 1.5 million clones, roughly 96% of them singletons; the top ten hold 1% to 1.5%. Trimming took 7 bases from V and 0 from J, leaving 10 bases between them. This CDR3 contains 13 residues. Germline V gene lookup returns CDR1 SQVTM and CDR2 ANQGSEA. Concerning this clone: The antigen is undetermined.

V and J are TRBV29-1 and TRBJ1-3; D ambiguous. The source is a man under 40 in good health. Sequences were obtained from naive CD4+ T cells sorted from blood. Subset meaning: CD45RA+ positively selected. The CDR3 sequence: CSASQSSGNTIYF. In DNA form, the CDR3 reads TGCAGCGCATCCCAGAGCTCTGGAAACACCATATATTTT.